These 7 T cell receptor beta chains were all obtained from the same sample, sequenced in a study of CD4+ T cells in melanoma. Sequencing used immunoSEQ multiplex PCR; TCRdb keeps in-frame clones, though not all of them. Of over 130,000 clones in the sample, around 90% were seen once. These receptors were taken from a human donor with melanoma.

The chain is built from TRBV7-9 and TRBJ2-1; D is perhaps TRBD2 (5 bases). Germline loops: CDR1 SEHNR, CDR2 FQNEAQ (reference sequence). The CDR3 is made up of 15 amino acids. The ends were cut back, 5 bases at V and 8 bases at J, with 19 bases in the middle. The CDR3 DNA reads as TGTGCCAGCAGCCCCATAGCGTTAACCATCCATGAGCAGTTCTTC. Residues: CASSPIALTIHEQFF.

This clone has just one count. The CDR3 DNA sequence: TGTGCCTGGCTCTTAAACACTGAAGCTTTCTTT. As protein: CAWLLNTEAFF. The rearrangement uses TRBV30 and TRBJ1-1; no reliable D call. Germline-derived CDR1 and CDR2 are GTSNPN and SVGIG (reference sequence). The CDR3 covers 11 residues. V dropped 5 bases and J dropped 2 bases, with 6 bases sitting between them. Full variable domain (rest looked up from reference TRBV30 and TRBJ1-1): SQTIHQWPATLVQPVGSPLSLECTVEGTSNPNLYWYRQAAGRGLQLLFYSVGIGQISSEVPQNLSASRPQDRQFILSSKKLLLSDSGFYLCAWLLNTEAFFGQGTRLTVV.

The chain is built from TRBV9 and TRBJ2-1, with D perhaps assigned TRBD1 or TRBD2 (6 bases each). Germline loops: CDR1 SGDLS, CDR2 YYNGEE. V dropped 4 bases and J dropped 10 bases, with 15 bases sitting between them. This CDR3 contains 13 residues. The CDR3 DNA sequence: TGTGCCAGCAGCAAAGAGGGGGGCAGAGAGCAGTTCTTC. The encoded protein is CASSKEGGREQFF. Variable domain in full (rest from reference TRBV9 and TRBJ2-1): DSGVTQTPKHLITATGQRVTLRCSPRSGDLSVYWYQQSLDQGLQFLIQYYNGEERAKGNILERFSAQQFPDLHSELNLSSLELGDSALYFCASSKEGGREQFFGPGTRLTVL.

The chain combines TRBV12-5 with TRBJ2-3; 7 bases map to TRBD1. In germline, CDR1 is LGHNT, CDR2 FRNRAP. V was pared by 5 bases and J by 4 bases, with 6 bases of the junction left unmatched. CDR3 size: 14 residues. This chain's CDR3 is CASGTGTESDTQYF. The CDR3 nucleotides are TGTGCTAGTGGTACCGGGACAGAATCAGATACGCAGTATTTT.

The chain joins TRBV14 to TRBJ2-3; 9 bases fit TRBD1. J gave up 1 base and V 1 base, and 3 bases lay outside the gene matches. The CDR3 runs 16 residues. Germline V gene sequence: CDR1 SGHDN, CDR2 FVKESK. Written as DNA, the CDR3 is TGTGCCAGCAGCCAAGGCCGGGACAGGGGCACAGATACGCAGTATTTT. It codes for CASSQGRDRGTDTQYF.

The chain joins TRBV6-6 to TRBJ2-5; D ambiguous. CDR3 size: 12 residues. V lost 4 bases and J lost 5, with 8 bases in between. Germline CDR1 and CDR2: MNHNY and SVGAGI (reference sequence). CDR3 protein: CASSSLGETQYF. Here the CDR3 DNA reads TGTGCCAGCAGTTCCCTAGGCGAGACCCAGTACTTC.

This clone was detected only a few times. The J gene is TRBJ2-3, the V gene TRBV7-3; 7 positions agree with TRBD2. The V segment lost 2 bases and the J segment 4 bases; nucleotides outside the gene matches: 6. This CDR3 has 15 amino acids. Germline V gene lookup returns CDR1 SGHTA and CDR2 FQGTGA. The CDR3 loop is CASSLGGGGADTQYF. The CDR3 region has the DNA TGTGCCAGCAGCTTAGGCGGGGGTGGCGCAGATACGCAGTATTTT.